A single sample gave rise to the 21 T cell receptor beta chains below, sequenced in a study of T cells in Graves' hyperthyroidism and ophthalmopathy. Amplified TCR beta CDR3 regions came from RNA transcripts. With the HTBI primer set, the TCR CDR3 went through a first round of RT-PCR. TCRdb re-derived calls from the multiplex PCR reads in MiXCR, one entry per CDR3 protein. The sample includes approximately 600,000 distinct CDR3 sequences, less than 25% seen only once; the top ten take roughly 30%. Material for sequencing was blood. The receptors stem from a man aged 25 to 40 with Graves' ophthalmopathy.

The gene calls are TRBV28 and TRBJ2-2; 9 nucleotides align to TRBD1. This CDR3 has 17 residues. Looked up from germline, CDR1 is MDHEN and CDR2 is SYDVKM. Trimming at V came to 6 bases and at J to 3 bases, leaving 11 bases not matched to a gene. CDR3 residues: CASSPEQGAHYTGELFF. For the CDR3, the DNA is TGTGCCAGCAGCCCAGAACAGGGGGCGCATTACACCGGGGAGCTGTTTTTT. The variable domain in full, with the rest retrieved from reference TRBV28 and TRBJ2-2, is DVKVTQSSRYLVKRTGEKVFLECVQDMDHENMFWYRQDPGLGLRLIYFSYDVKMKEKGDIPEGYSVSREKKERFSLILESASTNQTSMYLCASSPEQGAHYTGELFFGEGSRLTVL.

DNA of the CDR3: TGTGCCAGCAGACCCGACAGGGTTCGGGACAATGAGCAGTTCTTC. Its translation is CASRPDRVRDNEQFF. The J gene is TRBJ2-1, the V gene TRBV6-1, with 7 bases matching TRBD1. Per germline, CDR1 MNHNS and CDR2 SASEGT. V dropped 6 bases and J dropped 5; count of bases not matched to a gene: 10. The CDR3 consists of 15 residues.

This clonotype was observed a handful of times. This chain uses TRBV20-1 with TRBJ2-7; 7 bases are a match to TRBD2. The trim removed 6 bases at V and 4 bases at J, leaving 12 bases unmatched. The CDR3 is 14 amino acids. CDR1 DFQATT and CDR2 SNEGSKA come from the germline V gene (reference sequence). The chain's CDR3 is CSAPEASGTYEQYF. The CDR3 DNA sequence: TGCAGTGCCCCTGAAGCTAGCGGTACGTACGAGCAGTACTTC.

This clonotype was observed a few times. The V call is TRBV15, the J call TRBJ2-5, with TRBD2 matching over 7 bases. The CDR3 contains 17 residues. J was trimmed by 2 bases and V by 3 bases; bases with no gene match: 12. Germline values: CDR1 LNHNV, CDR2 YYDKDF (reference sequence). The CDR3 DNA reads TGTGCCACCAGCAGGGGTCCGGGAGGCGGGCCACAAGAGACCCAGTACTTC. Amino acid sequence: CATSRGPGGGPQETQYF.

This clonotype appeared a few times. V gene TRBV11-2 combines with J gene TRBJ2-7; TRBD2 agrees at 9 bases. This CDR3 comprises 16 residues. V shed 0 bases, J shed 3 bases, and the junction held 6 bases outside the gene matches. Looked up from germline, CDR1 is SGHAT and CDR2 is FQNNGV. Here the CDR3 reads CASSLDSGSGLYEQYF. The CDR3 region has the DNA TGTGCCAGCAGCTTAGATAGCGGGAGCGGACTCTACGAGCAGTACTTC.

The rearrangement joins TRBV5-6 to TRBJ2-7, with D unclear. V was trimmed by 2 bases and J by 3 bases, leaving 12 bases between them. CDR3 size: 14 residues. Per germline, CDR1 SGHDT and CDR2 YYEEEE. The CDR3 bases are TGTGCCAGCAGCTTAGTAGAATCCCTCTACGAGCAGTACTTC. This sequence encodes CASSLVESLYEQYF. The full variable domain, its missing parts supplied by reference TRBV5-6 and TRBJ2-7, is DAGVTQSPTHLIKTRGQQVTLRCSPKSGHDTVSWYQQALGQGPQFIFQYYEEEERQRGNFPDRFSGHQFPNYSSELNVNALLLGDSALYLCASSLVESLYEQYFGPGTRLTVT.

This clonotype came up a few times. CDR3 sequence (DNA): TGCAGTGCTAGCCAGGGGGGGGTCAGCCAAGAGACCCAGTACTTC. Its protein product is CSASQGGVSQETQYF. This chain links TRBV20-1 with TRBJ2-5; D possibly matches TRBD1 or TRBD2 (7 bases each). Germline V lookup: CDR1 DFQATT, CDR2 SNEGSKA (reference sequence). The CDR3 runs to 15 residues. The germline V and J ends were trimmed by 3 bases and 1 base, with 15 bases remaining between them.

This clonotype has a handful of counts. The rearrangement uses TRBV9 and TRBJ2-1, with TRBD1 matching over 9 bases. The CDR3 has 15 amino acids. Germline CDR1 reads SGDLS; CDR2 reads YYNGEE. Losses at the gene ends were 5 bases for V and 2 bases for J; bases not matched to a gene: 5. The DNA for the CDR3 is TGTGCCAGCAGTAAGACAGGGGGGCCCTACAATGAGCAGTTCTTC. Translating gives CASSKTGGPYNEQFF.

In its sample, this clonotype was seen many times. The chain carries TRBV12-3 or TRBV12-4 and TRBJ1-5; D is possibly TRBD1 (5 bases). CDR3 length: 14 residues. V was clipped by 3 bases and J by 3 bases, with 9 bases between them. The DNA for the CDR3 is TGTGCCAGCAGTTTCGGGGACCTCAATCAGCCCCAGCATTTT. Protein: CASSFGDLNQPQHF.

This clonotype was counted at least ten times. V is TRBV6-5 and J is TRBJ1-1; a weak D match, TRBD1 (6 bases). The CDR3 loop spans 14 amino acids. Germline assignment: CDR1 MNHEY and CDR2 SVGAGI. Trimming removed 0 bases at V and 4 bases at J, with 9 bases between. CDR3 in DNA: TGTGCCAGCAGTTACTCGCAGGGGACCACTGAAGCTTTCTTT. Translating gives CASSYSQGTTEAFF.

This clonotype was seen a handful of times. J is TRBJ2-3 and V is TRBV9; TRBD2 might be the D (5 bases). Germline V lookup: CDR1 SGDLS, CDR2 YYNGEE. V shed 10 bases and J shed 4 bases, with 16 bases lying between them. This CDR3 comprises 13 residues. CDR3 sequence: CASKGPGADTQYF. The DNA for the CDR3 is TGTGCCTCGAAGGGTCCCGGGGCAGATACGCAGTATTTT.

This clonotype was detected many times. The chain is built from TRBV11-2 and TRBJ2-1; D is unclear. Trimming removed 4 bases from V and 4 bases from J, with 17 bases in between. CDR3 length equals 16 residues. Looked up from germline, CDR1 is SGHAT and CDR2 is FQNNGV. This CDR3 reads CASSWLDVGSYNEQFF. The CDR3 DNA sequence: TGTGCCAGCAGCTGGCTGGATGTCGGGTCATACAATGAGCAGTTCTTC.

This chain uses TRBV7-2 with TRBJ1-1, with D possibly being TRBD1 (5 bases). From germline, CDR1 is SGHTA and CDR2 FQGNSA. This CDR3 contains 14 residues. Trimming removed 5 bases at V and 3 bases at J, with 13 bases between. CDR3 in amino acids: CASSQLTAYTEAFF. In DNA, the CDR3 is TGTGCCAGCAGCCAATTGACAGCATACACTGAAGCTTTCTTT.

The genes are TRBV27 and TRBJ2-3; TRBD1 aligns across 9 bases. The CDR3 contains 16 residues. Losses at the gene ends were 4 bases for V and 4 bases for J; bases not matched to a gene: 9. The germline V gene has CDR1 MNHEY and CDR2 SMNVEV (reference sequence). The CDR3 sequence: CASSSYRGRMADTQYF. The CDR3 DNA follows: TGTGCCAGCAGTTCTTACAGGGGGCGCATGGCAGATACGCAGTATTTT.

V usage is TRBV9 and J usage is TRBJ1-2; D is undetermined. The CDR3 is 14 residues long. The germline V and J ends were trimmed by 3 bases and 4 bases, with 13 bases remaining between them. Germline-derived CDR1 and CDR2 are SGDLS and YYNGEE. CDR3 nucleotide sequence: TGTGCCAGCAGCGGAGCGAGTTCCGGCTATGGCTACACCTTC. Residues: CASSGASSGYGYTF.

DNA for the CDR3: TGTGCCAGCAGTCCTCCCCCCAACGGAGCGGGGTCCAAAAACATTCAGTACTTC. Amino acids: CASSPPPNGAGSKNIQYF. J is TRBJ2-4 and V is TRBV28; 7 bases are a match to TRBD2. This CDR3 has 18 residues. Germline assignment: CDR1 MDHEN and CDR2 SYDVKM. J gave up 2 bases and V 5 bases, and 15 bases lay outside the gene matches.

The chain is built from TRBV4-1 and TRBJ2-1; 12 bases align to TRBD2. From germline, CDR1 is MGHRA and CDR2 YSYEKL. V gave up 0 bases and J gave up 1 base; unmatched junction bases: 7. CDR3 length: 19 residues. As DNA, the CDR3 is TGCGCCAGCAGCCAAGAGGCGACTAGCGGGAGTGTTTCCTACAATGAGCAGTTCTTC. Protein: CASSQEATSGSVSYNEQFF.

The V gene is TRBV29-1, the J gene TRBJ1-2, with D hard to call. Germline CDR1 SQVTM, CDR2 ANQGSEA. The CDR3 covers 15 residues. V was trimmed by 3 bases and J by 5 bases, leaving 19 bases between them. In DNA, the CDR3 is TGCAGCGTTGAGACTCTGGGTCAGCCCGGATATGGCTACACCTTC. Its protein product is CSVETLGQPGYGYTF. Looking up the rest from reference TRBV29-1 and TRBJ1-2 gives the full variable domain: SAVISQKPSRDICQRGTSLTIQCQVDSQVTMMFWYRQQPGQSLTLIATANQGSEATYESGFVIDKFPISRPNLTFSTLTVSNMSPEDSSIYLCSVETLGQPGYGYTFGSGTRLTVV.

This clonotype showed up just a few times. The genes are TRBV6-2 or TRBV6-3 and TRBJ1-2; tentative D call: TRBD1 (5 bases). The length of the CDR3 is 16 residues. Trimming took off 6 bases at V and 2 bases at J, with 19 bases between the two ends. Germline assignment: CDR1 MNHEY and CDR2 SVGEGT. CDR3 sequence reads: CASSPWDVRLNYGYTF. CDR3 coding DNA: TGTGCCAGCAGCCCATGGGACGTGCGACTGAACTATGGCTACACCTTC.

In this sample, this clonotype turned up once. J is TRBJ2-4 and V is TRBV6-5; TRBD1 agrees at 7 bases. The CDR3 contains 16 residues. The J segment lost 3 bases and the V segment lost 2 bases, leaving 7 bases of the junction unmatched. Germline V gene sequence: CDR1 MNHEY, CDR2 SVGAGI. CDR3 residues: CASSYPTGNGKNIQYF. The CDR3 DNA sequence: TGTGCCAGCAGTTACCCGACAGGGAACGGCAAAAACATTCAGTACTTC.

The genes are TRBV10-3 and TRBJ1-1; the D is unclear. The CDR3 is 12 amino acids. The germline CDR1 and CDR2 sequences are ENHRY and SYGVKD. V was pared by 2 bases and J by 7 bases, with 8 bases between. CDR3 sequence (DNA): TGTGCCATCAGTGAGGGGCGGCATGAAGCTTTCTTT. Protein sequence: CAISEGRHEAFF.